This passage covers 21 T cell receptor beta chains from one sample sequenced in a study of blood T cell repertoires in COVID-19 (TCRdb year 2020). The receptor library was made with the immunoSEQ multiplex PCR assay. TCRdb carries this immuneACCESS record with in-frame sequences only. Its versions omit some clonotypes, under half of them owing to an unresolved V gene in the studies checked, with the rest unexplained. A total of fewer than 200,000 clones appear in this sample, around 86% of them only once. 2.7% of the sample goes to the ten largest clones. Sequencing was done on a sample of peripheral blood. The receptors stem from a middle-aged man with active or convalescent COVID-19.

The CDR3 loop reads CASSRGLLTDTQYF. The CDR3, as DNA: TGTGCCAGCAGTCGGGGTTTGTTAACAGATACGCAGTATTTT. The chain is built from TRBV28 and TRBJ2-3, with a tentative D call TRBD2 (5 bases). The germline V gene encodes CDR1 MDHEN and CDR2 SYDVKM. CDR3 length: 14 amino acids. V was shortened by 5 bases and J by 3 bases, with 12 bases between the two germline ends. Combining the CDR3 with reference TRBV28 and TRBJ2-3 gives the whole variable domain DVKVTQSSRYLVKRTGEKVFLECVQDMDHENMFWYRQDPGLGLRLIYFSYDVKMKEKGDIPEGYSVSREKKERFSLILESASTNQTSMYLCASSRGLLTDTQYFGPGTRLTVL.

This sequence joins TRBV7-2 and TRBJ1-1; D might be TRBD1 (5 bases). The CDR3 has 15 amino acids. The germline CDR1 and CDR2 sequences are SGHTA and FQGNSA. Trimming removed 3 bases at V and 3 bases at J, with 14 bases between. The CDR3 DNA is TGTGCCAGCAGCTTGACCCCGGGGGGAGACACTGAAGCTTTCTTT. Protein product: CASSLTPGGDTEAFF.

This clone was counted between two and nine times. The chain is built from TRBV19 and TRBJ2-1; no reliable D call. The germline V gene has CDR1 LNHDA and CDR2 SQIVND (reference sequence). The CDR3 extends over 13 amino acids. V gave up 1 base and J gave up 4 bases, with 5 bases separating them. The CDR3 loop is CASSIGQYNEQFF. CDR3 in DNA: TGTGCCAGTAGTATAGGGCAGTACAATGAGCAGTTCTTC.

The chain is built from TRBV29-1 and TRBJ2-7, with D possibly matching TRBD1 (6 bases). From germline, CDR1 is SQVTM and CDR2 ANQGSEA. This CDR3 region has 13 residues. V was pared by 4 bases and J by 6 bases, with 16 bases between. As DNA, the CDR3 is TGCAGCGTTGGGTACAGGGTAAAAGGCGAGCAGTACTTC. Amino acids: CSVGYRVKGEQYF.

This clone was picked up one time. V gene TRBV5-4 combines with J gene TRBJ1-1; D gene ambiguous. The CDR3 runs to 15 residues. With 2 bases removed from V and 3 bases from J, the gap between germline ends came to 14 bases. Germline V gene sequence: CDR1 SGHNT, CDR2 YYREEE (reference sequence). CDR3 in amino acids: CASSLGRYEDTEAFF. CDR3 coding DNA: TGTGCCAGCAGCTTAGGAAGGTATGAGGACACTGAAGCTTTCTTT. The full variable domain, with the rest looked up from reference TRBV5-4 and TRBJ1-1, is ETGVTQSPTHLIKTRGQQVTLRCSSQSGHNTVSWYQQALGQGPQFIFQYYREEENGRGNFPPRFSGLQFPNYSSELNVNALELDDSALYLCASSLGRYEDTEAFFGQGTRLTVV.

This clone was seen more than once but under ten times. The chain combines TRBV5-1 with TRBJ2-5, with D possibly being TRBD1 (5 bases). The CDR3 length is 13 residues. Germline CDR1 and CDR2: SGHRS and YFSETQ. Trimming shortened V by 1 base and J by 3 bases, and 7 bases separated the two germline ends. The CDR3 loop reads CASSLSREETQYF. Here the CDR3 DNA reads TGCGCCAGCAGCTTGAGCAGGGAAGAGACCCAGTACTTC. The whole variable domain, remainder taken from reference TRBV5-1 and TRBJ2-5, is KAGVTQTPRYLIKTRGQQVTLSCSPISGHRSVSWYQQTPGQGLQFLFEYFSETQRNKGNFPGRFSGRQFSNSRSEMNVSTLELGDSALYLCASSLSREETQYFGPGTRLLVL.

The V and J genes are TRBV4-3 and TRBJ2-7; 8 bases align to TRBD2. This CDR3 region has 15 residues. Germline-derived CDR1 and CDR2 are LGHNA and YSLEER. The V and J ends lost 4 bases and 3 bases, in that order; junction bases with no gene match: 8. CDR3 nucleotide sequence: TGCGCCAGCAGCCTCGAGCGGGGGACCCTCTACGAGCAGTACTTC. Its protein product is CASSLERGTLYEQYF.

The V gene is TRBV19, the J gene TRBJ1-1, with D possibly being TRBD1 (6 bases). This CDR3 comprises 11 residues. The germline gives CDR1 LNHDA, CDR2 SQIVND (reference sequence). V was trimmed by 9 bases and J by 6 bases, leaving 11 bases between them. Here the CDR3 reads CASRQDAEAFF. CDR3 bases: TGTGCCAGCCGACAGGACGCTGAAGCTTTCTTT.

The CDR3: CATTRGIGQPQHF. In nucleotides, the CDR3 is TGTGCCACCACCAGAGGGATCGGTCAGCCCCAGCATTTT. The chain employs TRBV28 and TRBJ1-5, with no clear D. Trimming removed 10 bases at V and 6 bases at J, with 16 bases between. Germline V lookup: CDR1 MDHEN, CDR2 SYDVKM. This CDR3 has 13 amino acids.

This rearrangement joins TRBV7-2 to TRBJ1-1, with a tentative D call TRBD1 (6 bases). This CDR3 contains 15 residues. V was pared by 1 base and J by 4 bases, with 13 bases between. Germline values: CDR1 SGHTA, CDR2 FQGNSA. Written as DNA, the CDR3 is TGTGCCAGCAGCTTAGAGGGCCTAGGGGGCACTGAAGCTTTCTTT. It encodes CASSLEGLGGTEAFF.

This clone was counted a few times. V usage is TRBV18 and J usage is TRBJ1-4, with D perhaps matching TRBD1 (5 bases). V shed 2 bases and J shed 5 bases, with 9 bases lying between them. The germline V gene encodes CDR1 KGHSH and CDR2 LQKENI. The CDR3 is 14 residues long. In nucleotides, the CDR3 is TGTGCCAGCTCACCAAGACAGACAAATGAAAAACTGTTTTTT. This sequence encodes CASSPRQTNEKLFF.

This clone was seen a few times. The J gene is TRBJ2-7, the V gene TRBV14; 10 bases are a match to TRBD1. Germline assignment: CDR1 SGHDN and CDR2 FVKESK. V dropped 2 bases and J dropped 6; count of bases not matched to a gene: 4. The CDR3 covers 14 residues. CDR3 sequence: CASSQRQGAREQYF. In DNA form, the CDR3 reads TGTGCCAGCAGCCAAAGACAGGGGGCTCGCGAGCAGTACTTC. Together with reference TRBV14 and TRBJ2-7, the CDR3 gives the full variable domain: EAGVTQFPSHSVIEKGQTVTLRCDPISGHDNLYWYRRVMGKEIKFLLHFVKESKQDESGMPNNRFLAERTGGTYSTLKVQPAELEDSGVYFCASSQRQGAREQYFGPGTRLTVT.

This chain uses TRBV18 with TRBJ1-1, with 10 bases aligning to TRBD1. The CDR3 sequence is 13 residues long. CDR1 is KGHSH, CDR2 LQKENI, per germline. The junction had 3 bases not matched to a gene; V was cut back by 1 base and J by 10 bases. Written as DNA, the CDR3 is TGTGCCAGCTCACCACGGGACAGGGGTCCAGCTTTCTTT. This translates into CASSPRDRGPAFF.

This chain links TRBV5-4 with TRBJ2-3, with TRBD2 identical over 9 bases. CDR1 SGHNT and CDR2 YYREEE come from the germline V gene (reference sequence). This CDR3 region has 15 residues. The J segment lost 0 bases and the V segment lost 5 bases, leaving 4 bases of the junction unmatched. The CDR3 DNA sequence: TGTGCCAGCAGACCTAGCGGGATAAGCACAGATACGCAGTATTTT. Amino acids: CASRPSGISTDTQYF.

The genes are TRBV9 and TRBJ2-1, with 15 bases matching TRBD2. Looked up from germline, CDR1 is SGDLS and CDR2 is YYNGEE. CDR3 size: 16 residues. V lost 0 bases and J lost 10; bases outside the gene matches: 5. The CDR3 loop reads CASSVGTSGGAGEQFF. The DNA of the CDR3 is TGTGCCAGCAGCGTAGGGACTAGCGGGGGGGCCGGGGAGCAGTTCTTC.

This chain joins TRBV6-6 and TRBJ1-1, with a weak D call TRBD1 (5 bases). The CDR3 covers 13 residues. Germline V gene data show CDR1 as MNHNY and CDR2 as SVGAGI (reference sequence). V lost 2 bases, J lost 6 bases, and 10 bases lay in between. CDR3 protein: CASSYKGKAEAFF. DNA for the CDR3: TGTGCCAGCAGTTACAAGGGGAAGGCTGAAGCTTTCTTT.

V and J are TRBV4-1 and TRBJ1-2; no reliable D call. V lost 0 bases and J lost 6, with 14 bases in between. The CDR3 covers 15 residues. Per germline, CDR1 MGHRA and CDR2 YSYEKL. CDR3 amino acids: CASSQEGSFVDGYTF. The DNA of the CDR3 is TGCGCCAGCAGCCAAGAGGGGAGCTTTGTGGATGGCTACACCTTC.

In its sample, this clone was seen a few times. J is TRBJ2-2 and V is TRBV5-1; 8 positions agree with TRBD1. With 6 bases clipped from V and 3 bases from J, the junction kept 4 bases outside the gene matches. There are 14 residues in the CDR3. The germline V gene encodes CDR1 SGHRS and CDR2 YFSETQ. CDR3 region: CASNDRGDTGELFF. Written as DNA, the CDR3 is TGCGCCAGCAATGACAGGGGTGACACCGGGGAGCTGTTTTTT.

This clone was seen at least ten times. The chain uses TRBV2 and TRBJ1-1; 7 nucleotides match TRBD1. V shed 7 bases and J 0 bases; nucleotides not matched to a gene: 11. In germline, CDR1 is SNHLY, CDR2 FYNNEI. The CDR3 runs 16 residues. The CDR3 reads CASTLGQIYLNTEAFF. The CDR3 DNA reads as TGTGCCAGCACCCTGGGACAGATTTATTTGAACACTGAAGCTTTCTTT.

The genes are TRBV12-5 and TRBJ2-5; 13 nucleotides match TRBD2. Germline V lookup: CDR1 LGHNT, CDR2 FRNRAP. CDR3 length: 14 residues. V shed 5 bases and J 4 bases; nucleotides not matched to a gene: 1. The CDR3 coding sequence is TGTGCTAGTGGTACTAGCGGGGGGGTAGAGACCCAGTACTTC. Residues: CASGTSGGVETQYF.

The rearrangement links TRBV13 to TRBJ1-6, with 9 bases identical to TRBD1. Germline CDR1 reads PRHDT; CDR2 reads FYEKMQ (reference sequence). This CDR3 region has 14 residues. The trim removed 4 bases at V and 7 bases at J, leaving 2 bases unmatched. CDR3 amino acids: CASSSTGGNSPLHF. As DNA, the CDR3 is TGTGCCAGCAGCTCGACAGGGGGAAATTCACCCCTCCACTTT.